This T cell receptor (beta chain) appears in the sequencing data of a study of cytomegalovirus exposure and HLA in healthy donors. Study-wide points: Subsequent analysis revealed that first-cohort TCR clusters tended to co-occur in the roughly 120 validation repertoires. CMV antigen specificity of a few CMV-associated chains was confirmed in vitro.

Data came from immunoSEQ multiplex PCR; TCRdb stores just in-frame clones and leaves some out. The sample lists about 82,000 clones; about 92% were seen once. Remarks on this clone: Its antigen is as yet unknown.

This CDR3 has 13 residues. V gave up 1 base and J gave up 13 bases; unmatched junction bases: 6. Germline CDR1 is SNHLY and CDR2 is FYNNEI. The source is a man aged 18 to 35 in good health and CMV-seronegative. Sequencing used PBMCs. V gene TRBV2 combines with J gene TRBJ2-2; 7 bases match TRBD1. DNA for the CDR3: TGTGCCAGCAGTGAAGGGAGACAGGGTTTGCTGTTTTTT. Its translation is CASSEGRQGLLFF.